This T cell receptor beta chain was identified in a study of T-cell reconstitution after alpha-beta-depleted transplantation in children (dated by TCRdb to 2016 to 2017). Regarding the complete study: Using TCR repertoire profiling, the study followed T-cell immune reconstitution in a quantitative way in children after TCRalphabeta/CD19-depleted allogeneic hematopoietic cell transplantation. Study-wide conclusions, independent of this receptor: In some patients, high TCRbeta diversity at day 60 was attributed to recipient T cells and intrathymic progenitors that had survived conditioning. Apparently early alphabetaT-cell count recovery about two months after transplant reportedly relied on only several hundred rapidly expanded clones derived from non-depleted graft cells. Over subsequent months, a decline in hyperexpanded clone frequencies was noted, and after one year, T-cell counts and TCRbeta diversity were mostly ascribed to newly produced T cells.

In regard to this clonotype: This clone's antigen is unknown. Base qualities are not recorded, but no much larger clone differs from it by a single base.

According to the study, the label for this sample's treatment or condition signals: allogeneic hematopoietic cell transplantation with graft depleted of TCRalphabeta T cells and CD19 B cells. The transplant recipients were children given TCRalphabeta/CD19-depleted allogeneic hematopoietic cell grafts. The library came from PCR. Sequencing relied on an Illumina HiSeq 2500. TCR libraries were prepared with molecular barcoding, using unique molecular identifiers to normalize TCRbeta repertoire quantification. TCRdb redid the processing of the public reads, applying fastp at Q25 and MiXCR, and retained in-frame beta chains. Records with the same CDR3 protein are collapsed into one entry carrying the most frequent genes and DNA. In this sample the table shows fewer than 1 million distinct CDR3 sequences, less than 20% of which occur a single time. The ten most abundant clones make up approximately 5% of the sample.

V is pruned by 5 bases and J by 3 bases, leaving 6 bases of the junction without a gene match. Including the terminal cysteine and phenylalanine, the CDR3 comprises 14 residues. Just CDR3 DNA is preserved here, 42 bases in frame from base 1. This sequence uses TRBV12-3 or TRBV12-4 and TRBJ2-7; 8 junctional bases match TRBD2. Specimen: PBMCs, mostly from graft donor cells, collected 360 days after TCRalphabeta/CD19-depleted stem cell transplant. The TCR comes from a male patient between 5 and 17 years old who had a stem cell transplant for acute lymphoblastic leukemia, so the T cells may come from the graft donor. In nucleotides, the sequence is TGTGCCAGCAGTCAAACTAGCGGATTCTACGAGCAGTACTTC. Its translation is CASSQTSGFYEQYF.